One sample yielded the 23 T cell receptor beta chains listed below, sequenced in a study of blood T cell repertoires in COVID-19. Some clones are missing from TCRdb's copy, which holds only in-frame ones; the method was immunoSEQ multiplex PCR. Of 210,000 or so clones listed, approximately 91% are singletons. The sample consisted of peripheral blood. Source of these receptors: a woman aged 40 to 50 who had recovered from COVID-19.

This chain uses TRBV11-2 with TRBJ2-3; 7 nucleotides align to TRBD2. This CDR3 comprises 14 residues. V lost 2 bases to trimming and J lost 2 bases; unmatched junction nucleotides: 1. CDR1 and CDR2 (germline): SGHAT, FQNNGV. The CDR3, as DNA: TGTGCCAGCAGCTTAAGCGGGAACACAGATACGCAGTATTTT. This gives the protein CASSLSGNTDTQYF.

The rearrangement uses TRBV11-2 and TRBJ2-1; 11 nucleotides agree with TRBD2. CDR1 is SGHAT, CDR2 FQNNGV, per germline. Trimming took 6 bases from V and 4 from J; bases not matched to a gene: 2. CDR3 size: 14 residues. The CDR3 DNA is TGTGCCAGCAGAACTAGCGGGAGTTACAATGAGCAGTTCTTC. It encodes CASRTSGSYNEQFF.

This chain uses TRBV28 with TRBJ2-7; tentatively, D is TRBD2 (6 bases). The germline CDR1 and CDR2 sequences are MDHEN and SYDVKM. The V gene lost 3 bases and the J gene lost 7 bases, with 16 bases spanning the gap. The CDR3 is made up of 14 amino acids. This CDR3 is CASSLVGGLREQYF. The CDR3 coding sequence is TGTGCCAGCAGTTTGGTCGGGGGATTGAGGGAGCAGTACTTC.

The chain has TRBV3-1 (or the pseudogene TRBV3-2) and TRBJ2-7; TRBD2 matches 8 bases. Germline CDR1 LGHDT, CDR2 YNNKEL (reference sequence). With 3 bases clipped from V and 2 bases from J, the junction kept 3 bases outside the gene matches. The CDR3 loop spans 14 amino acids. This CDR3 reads CASSQFGGAYEQYF. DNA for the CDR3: TGTGCCAGCAGCCAGTTCGGGGGGGCCTACGAGCAGTACTTC.

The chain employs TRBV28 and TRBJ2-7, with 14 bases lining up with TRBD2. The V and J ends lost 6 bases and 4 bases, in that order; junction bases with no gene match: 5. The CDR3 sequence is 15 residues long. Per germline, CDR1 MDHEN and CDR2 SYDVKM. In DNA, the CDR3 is TGTGCCAGCAGGCTTGGGACTAGCGGGAGTTACGAGCAGTACTTC. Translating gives CASRLGTSGSYEQYF.

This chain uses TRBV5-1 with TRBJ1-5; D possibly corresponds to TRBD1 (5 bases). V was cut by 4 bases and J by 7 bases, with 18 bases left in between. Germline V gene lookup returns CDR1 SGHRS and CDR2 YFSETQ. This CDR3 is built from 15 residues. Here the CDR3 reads CASSPGTDGGQPQHF. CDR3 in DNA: TGCGCCAGCAGCCCCGGGACTGACGGAGGGCAGCCCCAGCATTTT. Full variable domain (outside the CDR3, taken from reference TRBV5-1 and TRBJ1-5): KAGVTQTPRYLIKTRGQQVTLSCSPISGHRSVSWYQQTPGQGLQFLFEYFSETQRNKGNFPGRFSGRQFSNSRSEMNVSTLELGDSALYLCASSPGTDGGQPQHFGDGTRLSIL.

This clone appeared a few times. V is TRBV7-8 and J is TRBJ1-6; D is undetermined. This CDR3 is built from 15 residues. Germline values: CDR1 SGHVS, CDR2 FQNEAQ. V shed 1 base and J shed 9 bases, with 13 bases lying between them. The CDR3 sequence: CASSLGTRAISPLHF. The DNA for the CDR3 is TGTGCCAGCAGCTTAGGTACCCGCGCAATTTCACCCCTCCACTTT.

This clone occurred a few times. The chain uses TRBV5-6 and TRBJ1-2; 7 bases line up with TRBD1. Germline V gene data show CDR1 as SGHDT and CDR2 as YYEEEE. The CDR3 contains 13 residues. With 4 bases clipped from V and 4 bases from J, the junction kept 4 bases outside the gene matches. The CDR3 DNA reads TGTGCCAGCAGCACGGGACAGAGCTATGGCTACACCTTC. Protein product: CASSTGQSYGYTF. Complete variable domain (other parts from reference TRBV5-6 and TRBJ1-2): DAGVTQSPTHLIKTRGQQVTLRCSPKSGHDTVSWYQQALGQGPQFIFQYYEEEERQRGNFPDRFSGHQFPNYSSELNVNALLLGDSALYLCASSTGQSYGYTFGSGTRLTVV.

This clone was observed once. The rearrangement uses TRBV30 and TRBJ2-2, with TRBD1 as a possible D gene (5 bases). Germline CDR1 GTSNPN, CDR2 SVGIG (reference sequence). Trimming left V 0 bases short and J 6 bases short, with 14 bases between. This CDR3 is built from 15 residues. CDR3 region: CAWSVLTDMAGELFF. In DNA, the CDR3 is TGTGCCTGGAGTGTCTTGACAGATATGGCCGGGGAGCTGTTTTTT.

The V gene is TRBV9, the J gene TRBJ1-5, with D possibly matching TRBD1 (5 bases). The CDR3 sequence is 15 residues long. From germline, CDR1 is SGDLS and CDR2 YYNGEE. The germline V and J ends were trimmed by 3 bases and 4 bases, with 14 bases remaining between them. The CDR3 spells CASSEGTGLNQPQHF. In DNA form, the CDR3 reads TGTGCCAGCAGCGAGGGGACGGGACTGAATCAGCCCCAGCATTTT.

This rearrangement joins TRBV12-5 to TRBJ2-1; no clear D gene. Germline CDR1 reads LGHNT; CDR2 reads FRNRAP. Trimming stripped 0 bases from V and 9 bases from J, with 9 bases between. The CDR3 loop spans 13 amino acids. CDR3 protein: CASGLVYFGEQFF. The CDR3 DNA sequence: TGTGCTAGTGGTTTGGTATATTTCGGTGAGCAGTTCTTC. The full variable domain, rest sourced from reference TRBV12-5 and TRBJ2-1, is DARVTQTPRHKVTEMGQEVTMRCQPILGHNTVFWYRQTMMQGLELLAYFRNRAPLDDSGMPKDRFSAEMPDATLATLKIQPSEPRDSAVYFCASGLVYFGEQFFGPGTRLTVL.

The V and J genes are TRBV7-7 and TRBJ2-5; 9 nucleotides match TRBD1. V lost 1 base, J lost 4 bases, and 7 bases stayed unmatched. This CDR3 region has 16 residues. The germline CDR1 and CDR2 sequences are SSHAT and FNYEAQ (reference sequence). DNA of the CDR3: TGTGCCAGCAGCTTAGGGGGGACAGGGCGTGGAGAGACCCAGTACTTC. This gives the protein CASSLGGTGRGETQYF.

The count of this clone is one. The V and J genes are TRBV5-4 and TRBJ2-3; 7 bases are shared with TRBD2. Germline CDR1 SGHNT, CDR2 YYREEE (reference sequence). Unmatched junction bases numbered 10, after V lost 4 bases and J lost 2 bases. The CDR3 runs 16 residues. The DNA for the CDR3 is TGTGCCAGCAGCACGGCGGCTAGCGGAATCACAGATACGCAGTATTTT. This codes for CASSTAASGITDTQYF.

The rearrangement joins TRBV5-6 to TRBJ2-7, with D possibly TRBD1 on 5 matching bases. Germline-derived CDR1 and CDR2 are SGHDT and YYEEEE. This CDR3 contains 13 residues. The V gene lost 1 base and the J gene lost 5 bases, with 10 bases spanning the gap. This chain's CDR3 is CASSLPGRDEQYF. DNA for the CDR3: TGTGCCAGCAGCTTGCCAGGGCGCGACGAGCAGTACTTC.

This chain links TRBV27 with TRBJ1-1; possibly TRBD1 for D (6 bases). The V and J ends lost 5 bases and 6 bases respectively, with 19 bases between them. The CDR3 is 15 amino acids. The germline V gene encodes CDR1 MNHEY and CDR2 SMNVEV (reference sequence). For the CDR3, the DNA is TGTGCCAGCAGTCCCTACCCACAGGGTAGTGCTGAAGCTTTCTTT. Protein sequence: CASSPYPQGSAEAFF.

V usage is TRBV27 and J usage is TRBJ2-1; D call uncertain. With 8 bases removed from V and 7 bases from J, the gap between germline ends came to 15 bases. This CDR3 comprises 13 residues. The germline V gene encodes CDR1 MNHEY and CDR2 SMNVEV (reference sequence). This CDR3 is CASQLNMWNEQFF. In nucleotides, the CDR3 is TGTGCCAGCCAACTCAATATGTGGAATGAGCAGTTCTTC.

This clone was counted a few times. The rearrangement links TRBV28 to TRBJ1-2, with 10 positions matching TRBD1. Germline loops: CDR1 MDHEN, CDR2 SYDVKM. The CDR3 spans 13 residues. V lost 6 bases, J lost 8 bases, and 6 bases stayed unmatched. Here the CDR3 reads CASRTGQGQGYTF. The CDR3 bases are TGTGCCAGCAGGACGGGACAGGGGCAGGGCTACACCTTC.

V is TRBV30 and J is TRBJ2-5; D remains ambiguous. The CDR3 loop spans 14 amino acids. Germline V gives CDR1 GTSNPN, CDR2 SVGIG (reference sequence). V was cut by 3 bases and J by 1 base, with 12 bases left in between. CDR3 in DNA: TGTGCCTGGAGGTCTGAAGCCTTCCAAGAGACCCAGTACTTC. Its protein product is CAWRSEAFQETQYF.

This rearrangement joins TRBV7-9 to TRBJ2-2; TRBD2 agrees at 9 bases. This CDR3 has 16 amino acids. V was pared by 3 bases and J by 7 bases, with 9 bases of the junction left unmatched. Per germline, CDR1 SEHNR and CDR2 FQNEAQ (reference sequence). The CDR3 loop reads CASSFWLAGTSGELFF. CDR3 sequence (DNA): TGTGCCAGCAGCTTTTGGCTAGCGGGAACCAGCGGGGAGCTGTTTTTT. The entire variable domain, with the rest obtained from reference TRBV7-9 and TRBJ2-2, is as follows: DTGVSQNPRHKITKRGQNVTFRCDPISEHNRLYWYRQTLGQGPEFLTYFQNEAQLEKSRLLSDRFSAERPKGSFSTLEIQRTEQGDSAMYLCASSFWLAGTSGELFFGEGSRLTVL.

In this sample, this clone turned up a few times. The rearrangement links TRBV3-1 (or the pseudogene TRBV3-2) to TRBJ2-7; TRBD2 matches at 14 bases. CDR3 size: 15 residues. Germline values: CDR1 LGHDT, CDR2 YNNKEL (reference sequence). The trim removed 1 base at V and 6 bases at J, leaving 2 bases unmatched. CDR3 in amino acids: CASSQGLAGGSEQYF. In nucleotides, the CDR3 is TGTGCCAGCAGCCAAGGACTAGCGGGAGGGAGCGAGCAGTACTTC.

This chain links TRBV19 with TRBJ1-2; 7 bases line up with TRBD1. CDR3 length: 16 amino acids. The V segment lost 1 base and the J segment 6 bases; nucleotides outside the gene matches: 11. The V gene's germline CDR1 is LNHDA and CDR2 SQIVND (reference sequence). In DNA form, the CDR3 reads TGTGCCAGTAGTATAGGGGTGACAGGGAACCGGGATGGCTACACCTTC. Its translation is CASSIGVTGNRDGYTF.

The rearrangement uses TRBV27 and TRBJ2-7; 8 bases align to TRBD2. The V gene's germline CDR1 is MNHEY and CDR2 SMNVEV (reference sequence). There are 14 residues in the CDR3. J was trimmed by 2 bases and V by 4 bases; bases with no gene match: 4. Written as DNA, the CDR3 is TGTGCCAGCAGTTCCCGGGGGGGAACCTACGAGCAGTACTTC. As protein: CASSSRGGTYEQYF.

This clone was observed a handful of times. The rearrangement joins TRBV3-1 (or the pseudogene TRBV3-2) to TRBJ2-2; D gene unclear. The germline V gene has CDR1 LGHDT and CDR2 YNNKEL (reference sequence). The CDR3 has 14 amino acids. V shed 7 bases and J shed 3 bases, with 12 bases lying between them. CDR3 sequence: CASMNLHDTGELFF. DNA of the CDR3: TGTGCCAGCATGAATTTACACGACACCGGGGAGCTGTTTTTT.